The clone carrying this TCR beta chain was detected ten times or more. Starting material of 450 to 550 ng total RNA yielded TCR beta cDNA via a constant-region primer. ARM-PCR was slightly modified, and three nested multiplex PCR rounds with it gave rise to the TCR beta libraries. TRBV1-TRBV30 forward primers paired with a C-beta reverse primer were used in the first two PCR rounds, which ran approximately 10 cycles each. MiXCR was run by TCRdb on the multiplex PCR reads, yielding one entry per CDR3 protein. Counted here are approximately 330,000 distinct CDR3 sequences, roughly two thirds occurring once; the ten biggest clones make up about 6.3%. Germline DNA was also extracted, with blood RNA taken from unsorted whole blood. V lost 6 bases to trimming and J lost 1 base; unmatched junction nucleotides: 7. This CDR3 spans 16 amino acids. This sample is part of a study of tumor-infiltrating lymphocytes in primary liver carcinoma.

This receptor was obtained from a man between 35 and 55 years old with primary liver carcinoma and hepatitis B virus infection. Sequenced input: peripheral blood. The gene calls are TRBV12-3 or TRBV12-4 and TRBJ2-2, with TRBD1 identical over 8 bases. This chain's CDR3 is CASRRIGQGNTGELFF. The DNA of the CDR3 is TGTGCCAGCAGAAGAATTGGACAGGGGAACACCGGGGAGCTGTTTTTT.